What follows are 30 T cell receptor beta chains derived from one specimen sequenced in a study of T cell responses to AZD1222 COVID-19 vaccine. This table comes from immunoSEQ multiplex PCR, and its TCRdb copy is limited to in-frame clones, with some not included. The table lists 85,000 or so clones, 75% to 95% of them singletons. The specimen was peripheral blood, collected 28 days after the second AZD1222 dose. The source is an adult who received the AZD1222 COVID-19 vaccine.

The chain is built from TRBV14 and TRBJ1-4; no firm D call. The CDR3 runs to 13 residues. Germline loops: CDR1 SGHDN, CDR2 FVKESK. V lost 4 bases and J lost 4, with 7 bases in between. The CDR3, as DNA: TGTGCCAGCAGCCCCGGGTATAATGAAAAACTGTTTTTT. Translated, it gives CASSPGYNEKLFF.

The chain employs TRBV7-9 and TRBJ1-4; TRBD1 might be the D (5 bases). Trimming left V 1 base short and J 3 bases short, with 15 bases between. The CDR3 extends over 17 amino acids. The germline V gene has CDR1 SEHNR and CDR2 FQNEAQ (reference sequence). CDR3 amino acids: CASSLGHTGSANEKLFF. CDR3 nucleotides: TGTGCCAGCAGCTTAGGACATACAGGTTCCGCTAATGAAAAACTGTTTTTT.

V usage is TRBV2 and J usage is TRBJ1-6; D is unresolved. The germline V gene has CDR1 SNHLY and CDR2 FYNNEI. This CDR3 is 16 amino acids long. The V end was cut by 7 bases, the J end by 4 bases, with 17 bases between. The CDR3 protein is CASTSLPGLYNSPLHF. As DNA, the CDR3 is TGTGCCAGCACCTCCCTCCCCGGCCTGTATAATTCACCCCTCCACTTT.

This chain links TRBV3-1 (or the pseudogene TRBV3-2) with TRBJ1-6; the D gene is possibly TRBD1 (5 bases). V was clipped by 6 bases and J by 0 bases, with 15 bases between them. This CDR3 contains 17 residues. The germline V gene has CDR1 LGHDT and CDR2 YNNKEL (reference sequence). CDR3 coding DNA: TGTGCCAGCAGGCCCGGGGCAGGGAGCTCCTATAATTCACCCCTCCACTTT. This encodes CASRPGAGSSYNSPLHF.

J is TRBJ2-1 and V is TRBV5-1, with 8 positions matching TRBD2. This CDR3 spans 15 amino acids. Looked up from germline, CDR1 is SGHRS and CDR2 is YFSETQ. Trimming at V came to 3 bases and at J to 9 bases, leaving 11 bases not matched to a gene. For the CDR3, the DNA is TGCGCCAGCAGCTACGGGACTAGACCCTTGGGTGAGCAGTTCTTC. This translates into CASSYGTRPLGEQFF.

The chain couples TRBV7-2 to TRBJ2-3; the D is unclear. Germline values: CDR1 SGHTA, CDR2 FQGNSA. The CDR3 loop spans 11 amino acids. The germline V and J ends were trimmed by 5 bases and 5 bases, with 5 bases remaining between them. The CDR3 DNA follows: TGTGCCAGCAGCCTATTAGATACGCAGTATTTT. Its protein is CASSLLDTQYF.

Comment on this clone: The junction and the germline gene differ at one end; a read error may be behind it. The chain has TRBV7-7 and TRBJ2-5; D ambiguous. CDR3 length equals 14 residues. Germline V CDR1 and CDR2: SSHAT, FNYEAQ (reference sequence). The CDR3 nucleotides read TGTGCTAGCAGCCTACGGGTAGCAGAAGAGACCCAGTACTTC. It yields the protein CASSLRVAEETQYF.

This chain uses TRBV7-9 with TRBJ1-2; D not resolved. Germline loops: CDR1 SEHNR, CDR2 FQNEAQ (reference sequence). This CDR3 spans 13 amino acids. The V end was cut by 5 bases, the J end by 8 bases, with 15 bases between. CDR3 sequence reads: CASSETAGRGYTF. CDR3 in DNA: TGTGCCAGCAGCGAAACAGCCGGGAGGGGCTACACCTTC.

This clone was seen many times. The chain has TRBV28 and TRBJ1-6, with D possibly being TRBD1 (6 bases). Trimming shortened V by 4 bases and J by 18 bases, and 16 bases separated the two germline ends. The CDR3 loop spans 12 amino acids. CDR1 is MDHEN and CDR2 is SYDVKM in the germline V gene. CDR3 loop: CASSSPGGRPHF. Written as DNA, the CDR3 is TGTGCCAGCAGTTCCCCCGGGGGGCGTCCCCACTTT.

The rearrangement links TRBV10-3 to TRBJ1-5; D unclear. Trimming left V 3 bases short and J 6 bases short, with 6 bases between. Germline loops: CDR1 ENHRY, CDR2 SYGVKD. The CDR3 runs 12 residues. The CDR3 coding sequence is TGTGCCATCAGTGACCACGCTCAGCCCCAGCATTTT. Its translation: CAISDHAQPQHF.

The chain carries TRBV4-2 and TRBJ2-2; the D gene is possibly TRBD1 (5 bases). This CDR3 contains 13 residues. Deletions cut 5 bases from V and 4 bases from J, with 8 bases between. Germline-derived CDR1 and CDR2 are LGHNA and YNFKEQ. The CDR3 is CASSKGATGELFF. CDR3 coding DNA: TGTGCCAGCAGCAAAGGGGCCACCGGGGAGCTGTTTTTT.

This clone was seen a single time. CDR3 residues: CASSALAGSSYNEQFF. The CDR3 DNA reads as TGTGCCAGCAGCGCCCTAGCGGGAAGCTCCTACAATGAGCAGTTCTTC. The chain recombines TRBV9 with TRBJ2-1; TRBD2 matches 9 bases. Germline V CDR1 and CDR2: SGDLS, YYNGEE. J was trimmed by 0 bases and V by 3 bases; bases with no gene match: 4. The CDR3 loop spans 16 amino acids. Full variable domain (missing parts from reference TRBV9 and TRBJ2-1): DSGVTQTPKHLITATGQRVTLRCSPRSGDLSVYWYQQSLDQGLQFLIQYYNGEERAKGNILERFSAQQFPDLHSELNLSSLELGDSALYFCASSALAGSSYNEQFFGPGTRLTVL.

Worth noting for this clone: At one end, the junction sequence differs from germline, possibly due to a read error. The chain joins TRBV7-7 to TRBJ2-5; weak D call: TRBD2 (6 bases). Germline CDR1 SSHAT, CDR2 FNYEAQ (reference sequence). This CDR3 is 14 amino acids long. The CDR3: CASSPSGGSETQYF. The CDR3 nucleotides read TGTGCTAGCAGCCCATCTGGGGGGTCAGAGACCCAGTACTTC.

The gene calls are TRBV7-2 and TRBJ2-7; D uncertain. Germline V gene sequence: CDR1 SGHTA, CDR2 FQGNSA. Trimming cost V 2 bases and J 3 bases, with 8 bases left between them. The CDR3 extends over 13 amino acids. CDR3 in DNA: TGTGCCAGCAGCTTACTACGATTCTACGAGCAGTACTTC. Translation gives CASSLLRFYEQYF.

The chain joins TRBV7-2 to TRBJ1-2, with TRBD1 matching over 7 bases. Germline V gene data show CDR1 as SGHTA and CDR2 as FQGNSA. Unmatched junction bases numbered 7, after V lost 5 bases and J lost 4 bases. This CDR3 has 14 residues. Here the CDR3 reads CASSHFRDSYGYTF. The CDR3 region has the DNA TGTGCCAGCAGCCACTTCCGGGACAGCTATGGCTACACCTTC.

This clone showed up just a few times. The CDR3 nucleotides read TGTGCCAGCAGCCAAGAGGTGGGCGGGGGCACAGATACGCAGTATTTT. Amino acid sequence: CASSQEVGGGTDTQYF. V and J are TRBV4-2 and TRBJ2-3; possibly TRBD2 for D (6 bases). From germline, CDR1 is LGHNA and CDR2 YNFKEQ. The length of the CDR3 is 16 residues. Trimming left V 0 bases short and J 1 base short, with 11 bases between.

The V and J genes are TRBV19 and TRBJ1-5; D gene uncertain. From germline, CDR1 is LNHDA and CDR2 SQIVND (reference sequence). The CDR3 is made up of 15 amino acids. Trimming pared 4 bases from V and 0 bases from J, leaving 10 bases between. CDR3 protein: CASSREPYSNQPQHF. Here the CDR3 DNA reads TGTGCCAGTAGTAGGGAACCATATAGCAATCAGCCCCAGCATTTT.

The chain uses TRBV10-1 and TRBJ2-1; 7 nucleotides match TRBD2. From germline, CDR1 is WNHNN and CDR2 SYGVQD (reference sequence). The CDR3 runs to 18 residues. Germline trimming cut 3 bases from V and 1 base from J; bases unmatched to any gene: 12. CDR3 nucleotide sequence: TGCGCCAGCAGTGACTTGGCTAGCGGTCCCACATCCTACAATGAGCAGTTCTTC. This translates into CASSDLASGPTSYNEQFF.

The chain uses TRBV28 and TRBJ1-5; 8 nucleotides align to TRBD1. Germline CDR1 and CDR2: MDHEN and SYDVKM. CDR3 length: 15 amino acids. The junction had 12 bases not matched to a gene; V was cut back by 8 bases and J by 6 bases. The CDR3 coding sequence is TGTGCCAGCCGGTCCCCCCAGGGGGCGAGTCAGCCCCAGCATTTT. Translating gives CASRSPQGASQPQHF.

The CDR3 sequence is CASTRATGVRQPQHF. DNA for the CDR3: TGTGCCAGTACCCGAGCTACAGGGGTCCGTCAGCCCCAGCATTTT. The rearrangement joins TRBV19 to TRBJ1-5; TRBD1 agrees at 7 bases. V was clipped by 7 bases and J by 6 bases; unmatched bases: 12. Germline CDR1 is LNHDA and CDR2 is SQIVND (reference sequence). This CDR3 has 15 residues.

The chain is built from TRBV12-3 or TRBV12-4 and TRBJ2-7; D gene uncertain. The CDR3 consists of 12 residues. The V end was cut by 6 bases, the J end by 4 bases, with 10 bases between. The CDR3, as DNA: TGTGCCAGCAGCCCAGCCTTTTACGAGCAGTACTTC. Translated: CASSPAFYEQYF.

The V and J genes are TRBV20-1 and TRBJ1-1, with D tentatively TRBD1 (6 bases). The CDR3 consists of 11 residues. V dropped 5 bases and J dropped 3 bases, with 7 bases sitting between them. The germline gives CDR1 DFQATT, CDR2 SNEGSKA (reference sequence). The CDR3 coding sequence is TGCAGTGCTCCAGGGGACACTGAAGCTTTCTTT. It specifies CSAPGDTEAFF.

The chain employs TRBV6-5 and TRBJ1-3; D is unresolved. Germline V gives CDR1 MNHEY, CDR2 SVGAGI. Trimming took off 0 bases at V and 2 bases at J, with 5 bases between the two ends. This CDR3 is built from 14 residues. The CDR3 DNA reads as TGTGCCAGCAGTTACTCCGGGGCTGGAAACACCATATATTTT. The encoded protein is CASSYSGAGNTIYF.

This clone was observed once. V and J are TRBV18 and TRBJ1-1, with D possibly TRBD1 on 5 matching bases. The CDR3 runs to 14 residues. Germline V gives CDR1 KGHSH, CDR2 LQKENI. Trimming left V 3 bases short and J 3 bases short, with 11 bases between. The CDR3 loop is CASSPSPGDTEAFF. The CDR3, as DNA: TGTGCCAGCTCACCGTCGCCGGGGGACACTGAAGCTTTCTTT.

The count of this clone is one. The chain's CDR3 is CASRATGANVLTF. In DNA form, the CDR3 reads TGCGCCAGCAGGGCTACTGGGGCCAACGTCCTGACTTTC. V usage is TRBV4-1 and J usage is TRBJ2-6, with unresolved D. Per germline, CDR1 MGHRA and CDR2 YSYEKL. The V end was cut by 6 bases, the J end by 2 bases, with 5 bases between. CDR3 length: 13 residues.

The CDR3 reads CSVPGEGGTEAFF. The CDR3 DNA reads TGCAGCGTTCCTGGAGAGGGGGGCACTGAAGCTTTCTTT. The V gene is TRBV29-1, the J gene TRBJ1-1; maybe TRBD1 (6 bases). The CDR3 contains 13 residues. V gave up 5 bases and J gave up 4 bases, with 14 bases separating them. Germline V gives CDR1 SQVTM, CDR2 ANQGSEA.

This chain uses TRBV2 with TRBJ1-6; D is unresolved. Trimming left V 6 bases short and J 10 bases short, with 16 bases between. The length of the CDR3 is 14 residues. The V gene's germline CDR1 is SNHLY and CDR2 FYNNEI. CDR3 in amino acids: CASRSGWLGSPLHF. The DNA for the CDR3 is TGTGCCAGCAGGAGTGGATGGTTGGGGTCACCCCTCCACTTT.

The J gene is TRBJ1-2, the V gene TRBV3-1 (or the pseudogene TRBV3-2), with D possibly being TRBD1 (5 bases). This CDR3 is built from 14 residues. The ends were cut back, 2 bases at V and 3 bases at J, with 10 bases in the middle. CDR1 and CDR2 from the germline V gene are LGHDT and YNNKEL (reference sequence). The CDR3 DNA is TGTGCCAGCAGCCAAAGGCAGGGCTACTATGGCTACACCTTC. Its translation is CASSQRQGYYGYTF.

The V and J genes are TRBV7-8 and TRBJ2-1; D unresolved. Deletions cut 2 bases from V and 2 bases from J, with 7 bases between. The CDR3 totals 14 residues. CDR1 and CDR2 from the germline V gene are SGHVS and FQNEAQ. This CDR3 is CASSLRPAYNEQFF. The CDR3 coding sequence is TGTGCCAGCAGCTTAAGACCCGCCTACAATGAGCAGTTCTTC.

The chain combines TRBV19 with TRBJ2-1; 12 nucleotides match TRBD2. V was pared by 7 bases and J by 7 bases, with 11 bases of the junction left unmatched. The CDR3 contains 16 residues. Germline-derived CDR1 and CDR2 are LNHDA and SQIVND (reference sequence). This CDR3 is CASTRRRTSGGNEQFF. CDR3 sequence (DNA): TGTGCCAGTACCAGGAGACGAACTAGCGGGGGGAATGAGCAGTTCTTC.